This passage covers 17 T cell receptor beta chains from one sample sequenced in a study of cytomegalovirus exposure and HLA in healthy donors. With 60 Vbeta and 13 Jbeta primers, the PCR was carried out. Sequencing was performed with immunoSEQ multiplex PCR; in TCRdb, only in-frame clones are kept and a portion is missing. The data show tens of thousands of clones, and the top ten clones hold roughly 9.6%. The source material was PBMCs. Every receptor here comes from a woman aged 50 to 65 in good health and CMV-seropositive.

The CDR3 nucleotides are TGTGCCAGCAGCCCCCGACTGTACAATGAGCAGTTCTTC. Protein sequence: CASSPRLYNEQFF. The rearrangement links TRBV5-6 to TRBJ2-1, with D unresolved. Germline lookup yields CDR1 SGHDT and CDR2 YYEEEE. Deletions cut 4 bases from V and 4 bases from J, with 9 bases between. The CDR3 extends over 13 amino acids.

This chain uses TRBV18 with TRBJ1-1, with TRBD1 identical over 12 bases. The CDR3 runs to 15 residues. V was clipped by 3 bases and J by 4 bases; unmatched bases: 3. Per germline, CDR1 KGHSH and CDR2 LQKENI. The CDR3 is CASSPGQGARTEAFF. The CDR3 bases are TGTGCCAGCTCACCGGGACAGGGGGCCCGCACTGAAGCTTTCTTT.

This chain connects TRBV7-2 to TRBJ2-1; D may be TRBD2 (6 bases). Germline CDR1 SGHTA, CDR2 FQGNSA. CDR3 size: 16 residues. Trimming shortened V by 1 base and J by 7 bases, and 17 bases separated the two germline ends. The CDR3 DNA reads as TGTGCCAGCAGCTTAGTTGGGACTGGTTCTGGTAATGAGCAGTTCTTC. Its protein is CASSLVGTGSGNEQFF.

This rearrangement joins TRBV9 to TRBJ1-2; maybe TRBD1 (6 bases). The CDR3 loop spans 14 amino acids. In germline, CDR1 is SGDLS, CDR2 YYNGEE. The V gene lost 0 bases and the J gene lost 8 bases, with 14 bases spanning the gap. CDR3 residues: CASSVATAGDGYTF. The CDR3 DNA is TGTGCCAGCAGCGTAGCTACTGCAGGGGACGGCTACACCTTC. Full variable domain (remainder filled in from reference TRBV9 and TRBJ1-2): DSGVTQTPKHLITATGQRVTLRCSPRSGDLSVYWYQQSLDQGLQFLIQYYNGEERAKGNILERFSAQQFPDLHSELNLSSLELGDSALYFCASSVATAGDGYTFGSGTRLTVV.

The V call is TRBV6-5, the J call TRBJ1-2; weak D call: TRBD1 (5 bases). CDR1 is MNHEY, CDR2 SVGAGI, per germline. The CDR3 is made up of 14 amino acids. V gave up 5 bases and J gave up 4 bases, with 14 bases separating them. CDR3 amino acids: CASSLAGLVYGYTF. CDR3 coding DNA: TGTGCCAGCAGTCTAGCGGGGCTTGTCTATGGCTACACCTTC.

The chain couples TRBV7-9 to TRBJ1-1; TRBD1 aligns across 8 bases. This CDR3 has 13 residues. After removal of 6 bases from V and 5 bases from J, the junction contained 5 bases not matched to a gene. Germline values: CDR1 SEHNR, CDR2 FQNEAQ (reference sequence). This chain's CDR3 is CASRLQGATEAFF. CDR3 DNA: TGTGCCAGCAGACTCCAGGGGGCAACTGAAGCTTTCTTT. The entire variable domain, with the rest obtained from reference TRBV7-9 and TRBJ1-1, is as follows: DTGVSQNPRHKITKRGQNVTFRCDPISEHNRLYWYRQTLGQGPEFLTYFQNEAQLEKSRLLSDRFSAERPKGSFSTLEIQRTEQGDSAMYLCASRLQGATEAFFGQGTRLTVV.

This chain's CDR3 is CASSLGASEQFF. DNA for the CDR3: TGTGCCAGCAGCCTTGGGGCCAGTGAGCAGTTCTTC. This chain joins TRBV7-3 and TRBJ2-1; weak D call: TRBD1 (5 bases). Looked up from germline, CDR1 is SGHTA and CDR2 is FQGTGA. Between the trimmed V and J ends, which lost 5 bases and 9 bases, there was a span of 11 bases. The CDR3 is 12 residues long.

J is TRBJ2-3 and V is TRBV7-9; 12 bases are a match to TRBD2. The germline V gene has CDR1 SEHNR and CDR2 FQNEAQ (reference sequence). Trimming took 5 bases from V and 9 from J; bases not matched to a gene: 15. The CDR3 spans 17 residues. The CDR3 loop is CASSPTSTSGGRRTQYF. The CDR3 DNA is TGTGCCAGCAGCCCCACTTCGACTAGCGGGGGACGGCGAACGCAGTATTTT.

This chain links TRBV29-1 with TRBJ2-3, with TRBD2 matching 12 bases. CDR1 and CDR2 from the germline V gene are SQVTM and ANQGSEA. The CDR3 contains 14 residues. V lost 6 bases and J lost 3; bases outside the gene matches: 4. CDR3 amino acids: CSVVGLAGTDTQYF. The CDR3 nucleotides are TGCAGCGTAGTGGGACTAGCGGGTACAGATACGCAGTATTTT.

This sequence joins TRBV5-6 and TRBJ1-2; the match to TRBD1 covers 7 bases. Trimming at V came to 0 bases and at J to 4 bases, leaving 3 bases not matched to a gene. From germline, CDR1 is SGHDT and CDR2 YYEEEE. The CDR3 consists of 14 residues. The CDR3 sequence is CASSLVGTVYGYTF. The CDR3, as DNA: TGTGCCAGCAGCTTGGTCGGGACAGTCTATGGCTACACCTTC.

The genes are TRBV7-8 and TRBJ2-6, with 7 positions matching TRBD1. Germline CDR1 SGHVS, CDR2 FQNEAQ. There are 18 residues in the CDR3. Unmatched junction bases numbered 5, after V lost 0 bases and J lost 0 bases. CDR3 in amino acids: CASSLAGQALSGANVLTF. As DNA, the CDR3 is TGTGCCAGCAGCTTAGCCGGACAGGCCCTCTCTGGGGCCAACGTCCTGACTTTC.

V gene TRBV14 combines with J gene TRBJ2-1, with a weak D call TRBD2 (5 bases). This CDR3 comprises 18 residues. The V end was cut by 0 bases, the J end by 0 bases, with 15 bases between. Germline values: CDR1 SGHDN, CDR2 FVKESK. CDR3 loop: CASSQDFMSGPSYNEQFF. CDR3 coding DNA: TGTGCCAGCAGCCAAGATTTCATGAGCGGACCCTCCTACAATGAGCAGTTCTTC.

This chain links TRBV28 with TRBJ1-5, with D uncertain. CDR3 length equals 12 residues. Germline V CDR1 and CDR2: MDHEN, SYDVKM. V lost 9 bases and J lost 1, with 7 bases in between. The chain's CDR3 is CASHQSNQPQHF. In DNA form, the CDR3 reads TGTGCCAGTCATCAGAGCAATCAGCCCCAGCATTTT.

The gene calls are TRBV6-5 and TRBJ1-2, with TRBD1 matching over 8 bases. J lost 4 bases, V lost 7 bases, and 8 bases had no gene match. The CDR3 totals 14 residues. Germline CDR1 is MNHEY and CDR2 is SVGAGI. This CDR3 is CASTQDRDGYGYTF. In DNA, the CDR3 is TGTGCCAGCACCCAGGACAGGGATGGCTATGGCTACACCTTC.

The rearrangement joins TRBV7-9 to TRBJ2-3, with D maybe TRBD2 (6 bases). Germline V CDR1 and CDR2: SEHNR, FQNEAQ (reference sequence). V dropped 0 bases and J dropped 3 bases, with 7 bases sitting between them. The CDR3 runs 14 residues. The CDR3 is CASSLAGGTDTQYF. Written as DNA, the CDR3 is TGTGCCAGCAGCTTAGCAGGAGGGACAGATACGCAGTATTTT.

The chain has TRBV27 and TRBJ1-1; D uncertain. The CDR3 runs to 13 residues. Germline CDR1 reads MNHEY; CDR2 reads SMNVEV (reference sequence). The germline V and J ends were trimmed by 2 bases and 1 base, with 5 bases remaining between them. This CDR3 is CASSLGQNTEAFF. CDR3 nucleotides: TGTGCCAGCAGTTTAGGGCAGAACACTGAAGCTTTCTTT.

CDR3 nucleotide sequence: TGTGCCAGCAGTTCCGACAGGGGCTCTGGAAACACCATATATTTT. Translated: CASSSDRGSGNTIYF. The chain employs TRBV6-5 and TRBJ1-3, with TRBD1 matching over 8 bases. In germline, CDR1 is MNHEY, CDR2 SVGAGI. The junction had 2 bases not matched to a gene; V was cut back by 4 bases and J by 0 bases. The CDR3 sequence is 15 residues long.